The next 8 T cell receptor beta chains were all read from a single sample in a study of spatial heterogeneity in lung cancer. Noted time point: sample taken at primary tumor resection. Sequencing was performed on whole RNA extracted from tumor and nontumor lung tissue, or from frozen PBMC, and the material was left unsorted. TCRdb re-called the 5' RACE reads through MiXCR, storing one row per CDR3 protein. The sample consists of 25,000 or so distinct CDR3 sequences, over 10% of them appearing once. This specimen was PBMCs, taken at surgery. These receptors were taken from a female donor with early-stage non-small cell lung cancer.

This clonotype was seen repeatedly, ten times or more. The rearrangement joins TRBV18 to TRBJ1-2; TRBD1 matches at 9 bases. Germline CDR1 is KGHSH and CDR2 is LQKENI. The CDR3 runs to 15 residues. V gave up 3 bases and J gave up 6 bases; unmatched junction bases: 8. The DNA for the CDR3 is TGTGCCAGCTCACCGAGATCACAGGGGGCCGATGGCTACACCTTC. Translating gives CASSPRSQGADGYTF. The full variable domain, completed using reference TRBV18 and TRBJ1-2, is NAGVMQNPRHLVRRRGQEARLRCSPMKGHSHVYWYRQLPEEGLKFMVYLQKENIIDESGMPKERFSAEFPKEGPSILRIQQVVRGDSAAYFCASSPRSQGADGYTFGSGTRLTVV.

This clonotype was recorded at least ten times. V is TRBV4-1 and J is TRBJ2-3; D remains unclear. This CDR3 has 14 amino acids. In germline, CDR1 is MGHRA, CDR2 YSYEKL. Trimming took off 0 bases at V and 4 bases at J, with 8 bases between the two ends. CDR3 protein: CASSQEERPDTQYF. CDR3 bases: TGCGCCAGCAGCCAAGAAGAGAGGCCAGATACGCAGTATTTT.

The table lists this clonotype with many counts. The chain couples TRBV2 to TRBJ2-1, with 7 bases matching TRBD2. The CDR3 contains 16 residues. CDR1 and CDR2 (germline): SNHLY, FYNNEI. After removal of 2 bases from V and 4 bases from J, the junction contained 8 bases not matched to a gene. In DNA, the CDR3 is TGTGCCAGCAGTGAAAATGAGGCTAGCGGATACAATGAGCAGTTCTTC. Amino acid sequence: CASSENEASGYNEQFF. The whole variable domain, remainder taken from reference TRBV2 and TRBJ2-1, is EPEVTQTPSHQVTQMGQEVILRCVPISNHLYFYWYRQILGQKVEFLVSFYNNEISEKSEIFDDQFSVERPDGSNFTLKIRSTKLEDSAMYFCASSENEASGYNEQFFGPGTRLTVL.

This clonotype was counted ten times or more. The CDR3 nucleotides read TGTGCCAGCAGTTCCCGTTTAAGGGCCACTGACTTTGGGGAGCTGTTTTTT. Translated: CASSSRLRATDFGELFF. This chain links TRBV7-2 with TRBJ2-2; D is undetermined. Per germline, CDR1 SGHTA and CDR2 FQGNSA. V was shortened by 6 bases and J by 8 bases, with 25 bases between the two germline ends. There are 17 residues in the CDR3.

Many counts were recorded for this clonotype. The V gene is TRBV6-2 or TRBV6-3, the J gene TRBJ1-1; 8 bases agree with TRBD1. CDR1 is MNHEY and CDR2 is SVGEGT in the germline V gene. The CDR3 sequence is 14 residues long. V gave up 4 bases and J gave up 6 bases; unmatched junction bases: 7. The CDR3 loop is CASSFETGVAEAFF. Written as DNA, the CDR3 is TGTGCCAGCAGTTTCGAGACAGGGGTGGCTGAAGCTTTCTTT.

The chain is built from TRBV10-2 and TRBJ2-7; 9 positions agree with TRBD1. From germline, CDR1 is WSHSY and CDR2 SAAADI. Trimming took 9 bases from V and 12 from J; bases not matched to a gene: 9. The CDR3 spans 11 residues. The CDR3 reads CASSQAGQGYF. CDR3 in DNA: TGCGCCAGTAGCCAGGCGGGACAGGGGTACTTC.

This clonotype was observed many times. The genes are TRBV3-1 and TRBJ1-5; D is unresolved. CDR1 is LGHDT and CDR2 is YNNKEL in the germline V gene (reference sequence). The CDR3 runs 13 residues. The V gene lost 0 bases and the J gene lost 4 bases, with 4 bases spanning the gap. DNA for the CDR3: TGTGCCAGCAGCCAAGACCGAAATCAGCCCCAGCATTTT. As protein: CASSQDRNQPQHF.

This clonotype was seen a few times. The chain employs TRBV28 and TRBJ2-2; 14 bases agree with TRBD2. V gave up 7 bases and J gave up 4 bases; unmatched junction bases: 17. Germline-derived CDR1 and CDR2 are MDHEN and SYDVKM. The CDR3 consists of 20 residues. CDR3 DNA sequence: TGTGCCAGCACCCGACGTCCCGGGACTAGCGGGAGATATAGCACCGGGGAGCTGTTTTTT. Translation gives CASTRRPGTSGRYSTGELFF.